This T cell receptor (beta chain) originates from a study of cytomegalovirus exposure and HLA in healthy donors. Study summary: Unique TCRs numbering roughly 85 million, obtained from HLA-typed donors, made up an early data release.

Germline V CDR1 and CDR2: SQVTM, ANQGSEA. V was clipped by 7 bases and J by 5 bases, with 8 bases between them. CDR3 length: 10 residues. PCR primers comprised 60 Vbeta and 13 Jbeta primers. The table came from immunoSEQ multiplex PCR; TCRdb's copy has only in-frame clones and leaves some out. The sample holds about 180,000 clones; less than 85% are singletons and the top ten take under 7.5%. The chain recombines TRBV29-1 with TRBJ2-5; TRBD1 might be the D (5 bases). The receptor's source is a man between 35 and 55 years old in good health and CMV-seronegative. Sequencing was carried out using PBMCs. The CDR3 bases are TGCAGCGCCGACAGCGAGACCCAGTACTTC. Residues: CSADSETQYF.